What follows describes a single T cell receptor (beta chain). The antigen is unknown. This clone may be a read error of a much larger clone one base away. The template for TCR beta VDJ and CDR3 sequence profiling was genomic DNA. TCRdb re-derived calls from the reads in MiXCR, one entry per CDR3 protein. The data hold tens of thousands of distinct CDR3 sequences, with approximately 63% observed a single time. Germline V gene lookup returns CDR1 MGHRA and CDR2 YSYEKL. The CDR3 is made up of 14 amino acids. These data originate in a study of CD8+CD57+ T cells in acquired aplastic anemia. About the study: Quantities of DNA derived from sorted CD4+ and CD8+ cells averaged around 3.2 ug.

Study outcomes and limitations: Between the patient and control groups, CD8+ Simpson's diversity did not differ significantly.

The authors sequenced patients whose flow cytometry had shown CD8+CD57+ cell expansion. Each patient had severe acquired aplastic anemia. Blood sampling was performed on the patients, and none of them had received therapy by then. V gene TRBV4-1 combines with J gene TRBJ1-2; D is possibly TRBD1 (6 bases). The source material was sorted CD4+, CD8+, or CD8+CD57+ T cells (not recorded which) from PBMCs. This receptor was obtained from a human donor with aplastic anemia. The CDR3 spells CANSQGQPNYGYTF. In DNA, the CDR3 is TGCGCCAACAGCCAAGGACAGCCTAACTATGGCTACACCTTC.